The T cell receptor (beta chain) described here comes from a study of identical twins. TCRdb fed the 5' RACE reads into MiXCR, producing one record per CDR3 protein. The sample holds 690,000 or so distinct CDR3 sequences, 8.6% seen once. Study-wide points: With beta out-of-frame sequences, excess sharing by twins was weaker. Abundant beta clonotypes from cord blood had fewer insertions, unlike memory repertoires, which showed none. Researchers reported excess low generation probability among twin-shared out-of-frame alpha sequences. For monozygotic twins, models underestimated out-of-frame TCR alpha sharing.

The CDR3 consists of 15 residues. The V end lost 0 bases, the J end lost 2 bases, and 9 bases lay between the germline ends. In germline, CDR1 is LGHNT, CDR2 FRNRAP. In regard to this clonotype: No antigen is known for it.

The sample was also linked to a second study, of yellow fever vaccine responses in identical twins.

The TCR sequence derives from a woman aged 18-29 years in good health. The J gene is TRBJ2-3, the V gene TRBV12-5, with a tentative D call TRBD2 (6 bases). Sequenced sample: PBMCs. The CDR3 DNA reads as TGTGCTAGTGGTTTGGTAGGGGAGGACACAGATACGCAGTATTTT. Amino acids: CASGLVGEDTDTQYF.